This is a list of T cell receptor beta chains from one sample in a study of blood T cell repertoires in COVID-19. The data were produced by immunoSEQ multiplex PCR, yet TCRdb's version contains in-frame clones alone and is incomplete. Of hundreds of thousands of clones listed, about 87% were seen once; the top ten hold approximately 0.25%. Sequenced material: peripheral blood. The origin of the receptors is a woman aged 18 to 35 with acute or convalescent COVID-19. CDR3s include the opening cysteine and the closing phenylalanine or tryptophan. A D gene is named only where the DNA matches it firmly. Some rows mark clone size as missing; the rest say once, few, many or name a class of expanded clone.

clone_size j_call d_call v_call cdr3_aa cdr3_nt
few TRBJ2-7 TRBD1 TRBV5-4 CASSLEPAGGYEQYF TGTGCCAGCAGCTTGGAACCGGCAGGGGGCTACGAGCAGTACTTC
. TRBJ2-2 TRBD1 TRBV6-5 CATDRKFTGELFF TGTGCCACGGACAGGAAATTTACCGGGGAGCTGTTTTTT
. TRBJ1-3 . TRBV6-1 CASSERTGPGLSGNTIYF TGTGCCAGCAGTGAACGAACAGGTCCGGGCCTCTCTGGAAACACCATATATTTT
. TRBJ1-6 . TRBV11-2 CASSLERYSPLHF TGTGCCAGCAGCTTGGAGAGGTATTCACCCCTCCACTTT
. TRBJ2-7 . TRBV18 CASSPPRGFEQYF TGTGCCAGCTCACCACCGCGAGGTTTCGAGCAGTACTTC
. TRBJ2-5 . TRBV20-1 CSASLGRRETQYF TGCAGTGCTAGTCTGGGGCGGCGTGAGACCCAGTACTTC
. TRBJ2-7 TRBD1 TRBV19 CASSIGTGSYEQYF TGTGCCAGTAGTATAGGGACAGGGTCATACGAGCAGTACTTC
many TRBJ1-1 TRBD1 TRBV7-2 CASSSTGTGEAFF TGTGCCAGCAGCTCAACCGGGACAGGAGAAGCTTTCTTT
. TRBJ1-3 TRBD1 TRBV5-1 CASSLGDSFSGNTIYF TGCGCCAGCAGCTTGGGGGACAGTTTCTCTGGAAACACCATATATTTT
. TRBJ2-1 TRBD1 TRBV10-3 CAIRDRGGYNEQFF TGTGCCATCAGGGACAGGGGCGGCTACAATGAGCAGTTCTTC
. TRBJ2-3 TRBD2 TRBV10-3 CAISEGPGERGRHRDTQYF TGTGCCATCAGTGAGGGCCCTGGGGAGCGGGGGAGACATAGGGATACGCAGTATTTT
. TRBJ1-5 . TRBV9 CASSVGWGDSNQPQHF TGTGCCAGCAGCGTAGGATGGGGGGATAGCAATCAGCCCCAGCATTTT
. TRBJ1-6 TRBD1 TRBV7-9 CASSSRIGQGRSPLHF TGTGCCAGCAGCTCCAGAATCGGACAGGGCCGGTCACCCCTCCACTTT
. TRBJ1-3 TRBD1 TRBV19 CASYRGNTIYF TGTGCCAGCTACAGGGGTAACACCATATATTTT
. TRBJ1-2 TRBD1 TRBV7-9 CASSGTDLYHLIDGYTF TGTGCCAGCAGCGGGACAGACCTCTATCACTTGATTGATGGCTACACCTTC
. TRBJ1-2 TRBD1 TRBV2 CASSEVGTGGNYGYTF TGTGCCAGCAGTGAGGTTGGGACAGGGGGCAACTATGGCTACACCTTC